This T cell receptor beta chain was sequenced in a study of post-analysis software for immune sequencing data. For the study at large: The cohort encompassed relapsing-remitting, secondary progressive and progressive-relapsing multiple sclerosis disease courses. Findings and limits, study-wide: There were five or six TRBV segments more frequent in patients than controls, and TRBV5-6, TRBV5-1 and TRBV20-1 were among them.

CDR3 length equals 13 residues. Germline V gene lookup returns CDR1 SSHAT and CDR2 FNYEAQ (reference sequence). This clonotype was counted between two and nine times. Antigen unknown. Sequence at one end of the junction differs from germline and may be a read error. cDNA libraries of TCR beta carried unique molecular identifiers. From the PCR reads, TCRdb called clonotypes with MiXCR, one entry per CDR3 protein. Of some 890,000 distinct CDR3 sequences listed, around 53% are singletons. The sequence came from a girl aged 5-17 years with multiple sclerosis. The chain has TRBV7-7 and TRBJ2-7, with D unresolved. The J call may be in error: the DNA end matches TRBJ2-5 better. Sequenced: blood. Written as DNA, the CDR3 is TGTGCTAGCAGCTTGGGCCATGGGGAGACCCAGTACTTC. Translating gives CASSLGHGETQYF.